The clone carrying this T cell receptor (beta chain) was seen many times. Its specificity is unknown. The iRepertoire nested amplicon-rescue multiplex PCR amplified TCR alpha and beta CDR3s from RNA. Using its own MiXCR run on the multiplex PCR reads, TCRdb lists one record per CDR3 protein. The sample lists 300,000 to 450,000 distinct CDR3 sequences, around 45% occurring once. The data derive from a study of glioma-infiltrating T cells. The wider study: Before surgery, glioma patients received dexamethasone for at most six days. Sequencing aimed for 4.5- to 10-fold coverage of roughly one million peripheral T cells.

V was pared by 6 bases and J by 1 base, with 9 bases between. Germline CDR1 DFQATT, CDR2 SNEGSKA (reference sequence). The CDR3 runs 12 residues. Whole-study results and caveats: Above-expected tissue-blood divergence occurred in all gliomas, most in low-grade ones.

This clonotype originated in a human donor with low-grade glioma or glioblastoma, undergoing nonglioma brain surgery, or in good health (not recorded which). The sequenced sample consisted of glioma tissue, nonneoplastic brain tissue, or PBMCs (not recorded which). J is TRBJ1-2 and V is TRBV20-1; no clear D. This chain's CDR3 is CSATPSNYGYTF. The DNA for the CDR3 is TGCAGTGCGACTCCCAGTAACTATGGCTACACCTTC.